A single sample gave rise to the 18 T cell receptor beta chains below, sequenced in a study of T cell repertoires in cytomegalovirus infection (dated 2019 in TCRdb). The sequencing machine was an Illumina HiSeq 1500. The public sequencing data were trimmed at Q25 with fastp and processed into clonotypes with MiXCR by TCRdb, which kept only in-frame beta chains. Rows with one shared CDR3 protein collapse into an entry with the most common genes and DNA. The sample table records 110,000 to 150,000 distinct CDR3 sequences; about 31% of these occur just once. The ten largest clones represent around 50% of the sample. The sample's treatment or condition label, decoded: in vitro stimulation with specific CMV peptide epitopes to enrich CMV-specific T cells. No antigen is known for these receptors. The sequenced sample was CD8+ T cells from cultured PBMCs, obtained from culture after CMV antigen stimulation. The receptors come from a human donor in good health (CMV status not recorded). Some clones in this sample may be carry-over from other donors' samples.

CDR3 sequence (DNA): TGTGCCAGCAGCCCACTAGTAGGGGCCTCCCTCTATGGCTACACCTTC. Translating gives CASSPLVGASLYGYTF. This chain connects TRBV3-1 to TRBJ1-2; D possibly corresponds to TRBD1 (5 bases). Trimming removed 4 bases at V and 4 bases at J, with 19 bases between. The germline V gene has CDR1 LGHDT and CDR2 YNNKEL (reference sequence). This CDR3 comprises 16 residues.

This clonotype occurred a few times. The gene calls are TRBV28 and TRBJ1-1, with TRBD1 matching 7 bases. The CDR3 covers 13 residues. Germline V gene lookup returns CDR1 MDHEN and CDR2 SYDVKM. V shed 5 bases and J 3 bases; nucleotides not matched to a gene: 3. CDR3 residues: CASSHRGHTEAFF. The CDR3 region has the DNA TGTGCCAGCAGTCACAGGGGTCACACTGAAGCTTTCTTT.

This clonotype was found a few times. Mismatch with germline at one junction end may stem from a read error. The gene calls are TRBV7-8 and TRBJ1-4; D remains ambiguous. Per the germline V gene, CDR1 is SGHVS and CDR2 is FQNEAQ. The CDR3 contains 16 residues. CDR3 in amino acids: CASSLGFAATNEKLFF. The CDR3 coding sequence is TGTGCCAGCAGTTTAGGGTTTGCCGCAACTAATGAAAAACTGTTTTTT.

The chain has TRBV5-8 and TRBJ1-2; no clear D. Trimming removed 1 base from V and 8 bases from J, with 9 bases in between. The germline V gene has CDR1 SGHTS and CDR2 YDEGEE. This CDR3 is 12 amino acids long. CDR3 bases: TGTGCCAGCAGCTTGTATGGGGAAGGCTACACCTTC. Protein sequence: CASSLYGEGYTF. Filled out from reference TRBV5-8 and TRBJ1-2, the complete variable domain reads EAGVTQSPTHLIKTRGQQATLRCSPISGHTSVYWYQQALGLGLQFLLWYDEGEERNRGNFPPRFSGRQFPNYSSELNVNALELEDSALYLCASSLYGEGYTFGSGTRLTVV.

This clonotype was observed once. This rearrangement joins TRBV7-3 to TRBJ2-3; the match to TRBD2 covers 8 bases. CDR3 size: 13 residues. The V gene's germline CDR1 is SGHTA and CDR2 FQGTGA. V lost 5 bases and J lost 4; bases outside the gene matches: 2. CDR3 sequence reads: CASSALAADTQYF. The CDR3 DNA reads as TGTGCCAGCAGCGCACTAGCGGCAGATACGCAGTATTTT.

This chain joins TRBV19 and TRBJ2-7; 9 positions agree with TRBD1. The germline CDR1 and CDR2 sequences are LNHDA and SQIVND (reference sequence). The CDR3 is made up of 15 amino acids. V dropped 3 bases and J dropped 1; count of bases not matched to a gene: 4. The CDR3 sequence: CASSMGQGLSYEQYF. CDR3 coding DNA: TGTGCCAGTAGTATGGGACAGGGACTGTCCTACGAGCAGTACTTC.

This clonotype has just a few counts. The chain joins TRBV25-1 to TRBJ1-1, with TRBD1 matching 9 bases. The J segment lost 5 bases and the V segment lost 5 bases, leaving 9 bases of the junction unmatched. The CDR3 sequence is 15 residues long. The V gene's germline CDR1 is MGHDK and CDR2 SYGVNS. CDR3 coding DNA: TGTGCCAGCAGTAGAACACAGGGGGCGAGGACTGAAGCTTTCTTT. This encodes CASSRTQGARTEAFF.

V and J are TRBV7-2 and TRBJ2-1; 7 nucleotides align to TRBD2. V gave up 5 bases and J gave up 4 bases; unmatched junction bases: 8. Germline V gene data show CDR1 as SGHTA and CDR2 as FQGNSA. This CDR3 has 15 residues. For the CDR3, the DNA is TGTGCCAGCAGCCCCACCGGGACTACTTACAATGAGCAGTTCTTC. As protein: CASSPTGTTYNEQFF.

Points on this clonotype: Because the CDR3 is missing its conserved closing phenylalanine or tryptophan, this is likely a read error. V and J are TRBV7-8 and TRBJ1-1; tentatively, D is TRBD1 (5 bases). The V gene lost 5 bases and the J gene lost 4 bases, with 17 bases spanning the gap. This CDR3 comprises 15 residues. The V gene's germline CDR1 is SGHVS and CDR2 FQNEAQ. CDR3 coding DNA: TGTGCCAGCAGCCCTCCTGGGGGGATGAGCACTGAAGCTTTCCTT. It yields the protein CASSPPGGMSTEAFL.

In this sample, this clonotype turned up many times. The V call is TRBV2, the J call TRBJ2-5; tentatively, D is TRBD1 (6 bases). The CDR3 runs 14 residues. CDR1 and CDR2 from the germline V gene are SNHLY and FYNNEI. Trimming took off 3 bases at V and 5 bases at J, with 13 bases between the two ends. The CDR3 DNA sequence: TGTGCCAGCAGTGACGGCAGGGGATGGGAGACCCAGTACTTC. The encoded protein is CASSDGRGWETQYF.

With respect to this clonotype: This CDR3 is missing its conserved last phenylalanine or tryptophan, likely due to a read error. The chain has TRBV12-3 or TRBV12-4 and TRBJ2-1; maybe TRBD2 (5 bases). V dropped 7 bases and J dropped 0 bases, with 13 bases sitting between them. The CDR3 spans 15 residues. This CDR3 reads CASTMMGSSYNEQFS. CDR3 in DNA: TGTGCCAGCACAATGATGGGGAGCTCCTACAATGAGCAGTTCTCC.

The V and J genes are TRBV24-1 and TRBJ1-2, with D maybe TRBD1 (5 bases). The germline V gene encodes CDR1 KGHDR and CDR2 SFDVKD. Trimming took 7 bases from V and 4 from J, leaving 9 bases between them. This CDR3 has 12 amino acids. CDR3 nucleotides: TGTGCCACCAGGGGGGATTCCTATGGCTACACCTTC. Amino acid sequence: CATRGDSYGYTF.

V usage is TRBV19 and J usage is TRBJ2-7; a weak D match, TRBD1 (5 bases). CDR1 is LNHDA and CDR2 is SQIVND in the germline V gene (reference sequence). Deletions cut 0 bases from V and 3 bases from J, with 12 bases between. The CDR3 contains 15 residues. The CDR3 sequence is CASSIDNLDIYEQYF. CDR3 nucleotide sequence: TGTGCCAGTAGTATAGATAATCTGGACATCTACGAGCAGTACTTC.

CDR3 in amino acids: CASRLQGAFNEQFF. CDR3 nucleotide sequence: TGTGCCAGCAGACTACAGGGGGCATTCAATGAGCAGTTCTTC. The rearrangement links TRBV7-9 to TRBJ2-1, with 9 bases matching TRBD1. Looked up from germline, CDR1 is SEHNR and CDR2 is FQNEAQ (reference sequence). V lost 6 bases, J lost 6 bases, and 6 bases stayed unmatched. The CDR3 sequence is 14 residues long. The full variable domain, rest sourced from reference TRBV7-9 and TRBJ2-1, is DTGVSQNPRHKITKRGQNVTFRCDPISEHNRLYWYRQTLGQGPEFLTYFQNEAQLEKSRLLSDRFSAERPKGSFSTLEIQRTEQGDSAMYLCASRLQGAFNEQFFGPGTRLTVL.

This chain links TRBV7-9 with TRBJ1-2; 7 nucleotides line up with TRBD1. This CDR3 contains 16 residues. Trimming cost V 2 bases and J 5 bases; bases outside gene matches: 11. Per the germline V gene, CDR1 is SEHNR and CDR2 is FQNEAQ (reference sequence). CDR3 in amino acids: CASSLFIQGGPYGYTF. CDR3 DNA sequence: TGTGCCAGCAGCTTATTCATCCAGGGGGGTCCATATGGCTACACCTTC.

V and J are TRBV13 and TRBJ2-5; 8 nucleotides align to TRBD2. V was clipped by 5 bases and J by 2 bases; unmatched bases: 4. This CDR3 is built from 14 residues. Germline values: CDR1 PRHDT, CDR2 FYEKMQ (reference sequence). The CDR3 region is CASSPGGGQETQYF. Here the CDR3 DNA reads TGTGCCAGCAGCCCGGGGGGGGGGCAAGAGACCCAGTACTTC.

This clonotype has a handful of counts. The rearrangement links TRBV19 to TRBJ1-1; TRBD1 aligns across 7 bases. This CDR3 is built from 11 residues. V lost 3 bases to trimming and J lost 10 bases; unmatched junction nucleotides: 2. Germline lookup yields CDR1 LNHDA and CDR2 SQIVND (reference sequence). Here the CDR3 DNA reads TGTGCCAGTAGTATCCCAGGGGGAGCTTTCTTT. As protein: CASSIPGGAFF. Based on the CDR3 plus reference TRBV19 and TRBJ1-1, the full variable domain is DGGITQSPKYLFRKEGQNVTLSCEQNLNHDAMYWYRQDPGQGLRLIYYSQIVNDFQKGDIAEGYSVSREKKESFPLTVTSAQKNPTAFYLCASSIPGGAFFGQGTRLTVV.

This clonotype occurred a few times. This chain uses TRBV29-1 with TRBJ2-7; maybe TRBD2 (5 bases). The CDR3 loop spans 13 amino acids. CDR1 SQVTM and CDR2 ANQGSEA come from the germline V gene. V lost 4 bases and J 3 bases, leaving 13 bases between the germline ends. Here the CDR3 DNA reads TGCAGCGTTGCCGCCGGGAATAACTACGAGCAGTACTTC. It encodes CSVAAGNNYEQYF.